This T cell receptor (beta chain) was identified in a study of T cells in Graves' hyperthyroidism and ophthalmopathy (dated by TCRdb to about 2019). With regard to the full study: Peripheral blood samples were taken at initial diagnosis, before any treatment was given. To identify distinguishing TCR V-J signatures, a discovery cohort of 100 patients was used, comprising fewer than 45 with Graves' ophthalmopathy and around 60 with stable Graves' hyperthyroidism. Prospective prediction of ophthalmopathy was tested in an independent validation cohort consisting of roughly 20 hyperthyroidism patients and around 16 patients who later progressed to ophthalmopathy. For training and testing, the 100 or so patients in the discovery cohort were randomly divided in a 7:3 ratio. In about six Graves' hyperthyroidism patients, the study also compared T-cell repertoires from thyroid tissue with T-cell repertoires from blood. Once sampling was done, hyperthyroidism patients were given methimazole at a starting dose of 30 mg daily, whereas ophthalmopathy patients were given high-dose intravenous methylprednisolone. According to the paper, TCR Vbeta CDR3 sequencing was carried out on about 140 peripheral blood samples, which came from 40 to 45 ophthalmopathy, 75 or so hyperthyroidism and around 17 progressor patients.

The TCR beta CDR3 regions were amplified from RNA transcripts. For the first round of RT-PCR on the TCR CDR3, the HTBI primer set was used together with the Qiagen OneStep RT-PCR kit. A second multiplex PCR round built the libraries, followed by size selection and purification. The libraries were sequenced on an Illumina HiSeq2000 using paired-end 100 bp reads. The study's own analysis went as follows. SOAPnuke was used to process the raw data, throwing out any read that contained adapters or uncalled bases, had a mean Phred below 15, or lacked an exact constant-primer or identifier match. High-quality paired reads were merged using COPE v1.2.5, and each unique nucleotide sequence was defined as a clonotype. MiTCR v1.1 was used to align clonotypes to the IMGT TRBV, TRBD and TRBJ reference segments. The analysis included only V-J combinations with a frequency above 0.0001, which together covered roughly 99% of the repertoires. A TCS score was defined as the ratio between F50 (clonal expansion) and ExV (chaos), using BLOSUM62-based TCRdist between CDR3 peptides within each V-J. Welch's t-statistics and random forest reduced roughly 530 V-J features to 10 to 15, which were used in a naive Bayes classifier (R e1071). Thyroid-blood repertoire similarity was quantified with the Morisita-Horn index. The public sequencing data were trimmed at Q25 with fastp and processed into clonotypes with MiXCR by TCRdb, which kept only in-frame beta chains. Every entry covers one CDR3 protein and lists the most common genes and DNA from its rows. The V and J calls and clone size are TCRdb's, not the authors'. Counted in this sample were more than 100,000 distinct CDR3 sequences; about 50% of them appeared once. About a quarter of the sample rests with the top ten.

The study at large found these results: A model built on a 13 V-J signature distinguished ophthalmopathy from stable hyperthyroidism, reaching 85% to 90% sensitivity and 81% to 83% specificity in cross-validation and 80%/75% in testing. Most expanded thyroid clonotypes (frequency above 0.001) were also found in blood, which suggests that blood repertoires may mirror thyroid immune responses. No statistical method was used to set the sample size in advance, and investigators knew the group allocation. In validation, the model predicted progression to ophthalmopathy with 55% to 71% sensitivity and around 72% specificity, a median of around six months before onset.

Based on the germline V gene, the CDR1 and CDR2 sequences are SNHLY and FYNNEI. The cysteine opens and the phenylalanine closes a CDR3 of 16 amino acids. Only the CDR3 DNA stays, 48 bases, in frame from base 1. Stable Graves' hyperthyroidism was defined as the absence of progression to ophthalmopathy over 18 months of follow-up. Hyperthyroidism patients were newly diagnosed, with disease duration under 2 months, and aged 18 to 65 years. Patients with uncontrolled infections, other autoimmune diseases, pregnancy or lactation were excluded. Diagnoses were based on clinical symptoms, serum thyroxine and TRAb, thyroid ultrasound and orbital computed tomography. PBMCs were separated from 8 to 10 ml of fresh peripheral blood using Ficoll-Paque density gradient centrifugation. Trizol reagent was used to extract total RNA, and RNA quality was then checked on an Agilent 2100 Bioanalyzer. Of note for this clonotype: Its antigen is not yet known. A junction end diverges from the germline sequence, so it may reflect a read error.

The chain is made from TRBV2 and TRBJ1-5; TRBD1 might be the D gene, on 6 matching bases. The sequence was obtained from a man aged 35 to 55 with Graves' hyperthyroidism. The source material was blood. The CDR3 protein sequence reads: CAGSEALGQGNQPQHF. In nucleotides, the sequence is TGTGCCGGCAGCGAAGCGCTTGGGCAGGGGAATCAGCCCCAGCATTTT.